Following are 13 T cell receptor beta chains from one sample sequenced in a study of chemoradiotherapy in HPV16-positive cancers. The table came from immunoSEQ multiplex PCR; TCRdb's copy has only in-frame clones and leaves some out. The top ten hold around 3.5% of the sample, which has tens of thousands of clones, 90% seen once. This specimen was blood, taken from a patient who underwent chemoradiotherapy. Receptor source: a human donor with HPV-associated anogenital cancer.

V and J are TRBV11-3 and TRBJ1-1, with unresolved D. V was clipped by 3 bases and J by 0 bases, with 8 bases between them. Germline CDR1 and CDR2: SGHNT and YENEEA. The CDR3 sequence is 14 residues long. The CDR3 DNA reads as TGTGCCAGCAGCTTGGGTCCGTTGAACACTGAAGCTTTCTTT. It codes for CASSLGPLNTEAFF.

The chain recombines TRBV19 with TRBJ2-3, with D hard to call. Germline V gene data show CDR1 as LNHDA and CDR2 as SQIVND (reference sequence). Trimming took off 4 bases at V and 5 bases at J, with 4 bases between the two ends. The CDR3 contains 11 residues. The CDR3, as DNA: TGTGCCAGTAGTACGGGAGATACGCAGTATTTT. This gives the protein CASSTGDTQYF. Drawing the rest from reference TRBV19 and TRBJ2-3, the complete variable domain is DGGITQSPKYLFRKEGQNVTLSCEQNLNHDAMYWYRQDPGQGLRLIYYSQIVNDFQKGDIAEGYSVSREKKESFPLTVTSAQKNPTAFYLCASSTGDTQYFGPGTRLTVL.

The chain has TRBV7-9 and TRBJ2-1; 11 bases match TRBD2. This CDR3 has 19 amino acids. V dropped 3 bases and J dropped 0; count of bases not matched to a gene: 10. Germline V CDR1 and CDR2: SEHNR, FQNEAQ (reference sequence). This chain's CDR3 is CASSLLAGGPGSSYNEQFF. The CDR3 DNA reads TGTGCCAGCAGCTTGTTAGCGGGAGGGCCCGGTAGCTCCTACAATGAGCAGTTCTTC.

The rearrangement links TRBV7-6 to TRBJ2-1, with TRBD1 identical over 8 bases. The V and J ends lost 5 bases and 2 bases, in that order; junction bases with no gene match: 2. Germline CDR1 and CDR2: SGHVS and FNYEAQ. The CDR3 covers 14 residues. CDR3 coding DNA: TGTGCCAGCAGCCTGGACAGGGCCTACAATGAGCAGTTCTTC. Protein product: CASSLDRAYNEQFF.

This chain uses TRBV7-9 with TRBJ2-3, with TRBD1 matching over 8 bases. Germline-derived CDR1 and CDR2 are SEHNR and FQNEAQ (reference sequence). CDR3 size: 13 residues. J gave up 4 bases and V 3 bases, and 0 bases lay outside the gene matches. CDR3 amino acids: CASSLTGADTQYF. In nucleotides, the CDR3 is TGTGCCAGCAGCTTGACAGGGGCAGATACGCAGTATTTT.

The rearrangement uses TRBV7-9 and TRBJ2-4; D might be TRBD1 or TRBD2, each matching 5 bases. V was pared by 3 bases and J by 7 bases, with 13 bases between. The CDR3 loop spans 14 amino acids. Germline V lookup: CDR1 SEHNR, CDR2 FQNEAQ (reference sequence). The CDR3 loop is CASSFQGARNIQYF. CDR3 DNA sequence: TGTGCCAGCAGCTTCCAGGGAGCACGGAACATTCAGTACTTC. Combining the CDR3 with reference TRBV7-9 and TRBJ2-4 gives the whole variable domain DTGVSQNPRHKITKRGQNVTFRCDPISEHNRLYWYRQTLGQGPEFLTYFQNEAQLEKSRLLSDRFSAERPKGSFSTLEIQRTEQGDSAMYLCASSFQGARNIQYFGAGTRLSVL.

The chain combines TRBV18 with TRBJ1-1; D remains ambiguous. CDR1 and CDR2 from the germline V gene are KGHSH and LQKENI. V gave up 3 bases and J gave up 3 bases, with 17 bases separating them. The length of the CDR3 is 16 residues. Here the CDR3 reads CASSPRPRSLDTEAFF. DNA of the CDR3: TGTGCCAGCTCACCCCGCCCGCGCAGCTTGGACACTGAAGCTTTCTTT.

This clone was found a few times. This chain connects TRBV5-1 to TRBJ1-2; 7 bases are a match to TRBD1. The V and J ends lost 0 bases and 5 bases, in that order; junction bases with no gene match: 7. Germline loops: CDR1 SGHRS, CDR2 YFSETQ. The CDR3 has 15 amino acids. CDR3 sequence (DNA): TGCGCCAGCAGCTTGGACGGGACAGCACCGTATGGCTACACCTTC. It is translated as CASSLDGTAPYGYTF.

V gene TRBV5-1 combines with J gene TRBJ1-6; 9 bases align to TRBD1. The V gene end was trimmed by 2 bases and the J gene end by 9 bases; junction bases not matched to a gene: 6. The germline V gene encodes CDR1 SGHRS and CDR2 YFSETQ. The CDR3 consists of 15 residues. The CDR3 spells CASSFGTGMSSPLHF. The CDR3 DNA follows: TGCGCCAGCAGCTTCGGGACAGGGATGAGTTCACCCCTCCACTTT.

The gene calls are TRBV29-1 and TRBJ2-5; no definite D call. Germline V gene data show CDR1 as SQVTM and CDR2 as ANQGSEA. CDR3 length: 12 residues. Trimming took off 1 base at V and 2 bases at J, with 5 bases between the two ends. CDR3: CSVEARQETQYF. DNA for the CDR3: TGCAGCGTTGAAGCCCGGCAAGAGACCCAGTACTTC.

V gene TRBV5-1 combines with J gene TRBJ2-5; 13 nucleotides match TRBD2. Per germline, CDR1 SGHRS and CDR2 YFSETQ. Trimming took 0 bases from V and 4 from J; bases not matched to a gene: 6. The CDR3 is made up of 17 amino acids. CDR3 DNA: TGCGCCAGCAGCTTGGAGACTAGCGGGAGGAGAGGAGAGACCCAGTACTTC. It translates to CASSLETSGRRGETQYF.

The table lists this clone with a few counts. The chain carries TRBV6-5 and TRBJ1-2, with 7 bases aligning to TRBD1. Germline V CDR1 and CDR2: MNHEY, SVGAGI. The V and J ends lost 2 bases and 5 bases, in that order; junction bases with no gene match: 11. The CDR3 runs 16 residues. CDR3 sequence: CASSYVRTGGGYGYTF. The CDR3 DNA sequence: TGTGCCAGCAGTTACGTGAGGACAGGAGGAGGGTATGGCTACACCTTC.

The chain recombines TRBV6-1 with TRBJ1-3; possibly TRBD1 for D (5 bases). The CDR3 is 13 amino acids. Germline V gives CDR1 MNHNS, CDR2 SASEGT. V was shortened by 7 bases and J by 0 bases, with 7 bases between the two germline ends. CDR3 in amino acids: CASKRGSGNTIYF. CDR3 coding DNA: TGTGCCAGCAAGAGGGGCTCTGGAAACACCATATATTTT.